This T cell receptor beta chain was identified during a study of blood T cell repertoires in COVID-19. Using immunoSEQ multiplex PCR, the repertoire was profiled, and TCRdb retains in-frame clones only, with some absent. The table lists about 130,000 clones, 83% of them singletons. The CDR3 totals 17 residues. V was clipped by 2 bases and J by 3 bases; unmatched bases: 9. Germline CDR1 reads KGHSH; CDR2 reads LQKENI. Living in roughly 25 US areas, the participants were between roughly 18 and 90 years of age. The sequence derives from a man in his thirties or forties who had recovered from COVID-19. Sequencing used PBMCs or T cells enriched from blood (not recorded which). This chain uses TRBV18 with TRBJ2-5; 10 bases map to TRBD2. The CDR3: CASSPTALLAGEETQYF. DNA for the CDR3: TGTGCCAGCTCACCAACCGCCCTTCTAGCGGGAGAAGAGACCCAGTACTTC.